The present T cell receptor beta chain was sequenced within a study of T-cell reconstitution after alpha-beta-depleted transplantation in children. V dropped 5 bases and J dropped 0 bases, with 25 bases sitting between them. The CDR3 is 19 residues long. The V gene's germline CDR1 is SGHDT and CDR2 YYEEEE. Broader study findings: Diversity of TCRbeta at day 60 was high in some patients, arising from surviving recipient T cells and thymic progenitors. Alpha-beta T cells about two months after transplant reportedly derived from several hundred expanded graft clones. Newly made T cells mostly supplied T-cell counts and diversity one year after transplant.

Using unique molecular identifiers, the investigators prepared the TCRbeta library. TCRdb re-analysed the PCR reads in MiXCR, keeping a single row per CDR3 protein. The top ten clones hold around 23% of a sample with 98,000 or so distinct CDR3 sequences, 6.4% of them seen once. This clonotype was found a few times. Its antigen is not known. The receptor comes from a male patient aged 2 to 10 who had a stem cell transplant for acute lymphoblastic leukemia, so the T cells may come from the graft donor. The chain joins TRBV5-6 to TRBJ2-3, with a weak D call TRBD1 (6 bases). Sample: PBMCs, mostly from graft donor cells, taken 360 days after TCRalphabeta/CD19-depleted stem cell transplant. In nucleotides, the CDR3 is TGTGCCAGCAGTCGTCCTATTAGGGGGACACCTACCAGCACAGATACGCAGTATTTT. Amino acid sequence: CASSRPIRGTPTSTDTQYF.